This is a list of T cell receptor beta chains from one sample in a study of Graves' ophthalmopathy and Graves' hyperthyroidism. TCRdb re-analysed the multiplex PCR reads in MiXCR, keeping a single row per CDR3 protein. The sample records almost 750,000 distinct CDR3 sequences, 40% being singletons. Sample: peripheral blood. The origin of the receptors is an adult man with Graves' ophthalmopathy. Both conserved end residues are part of each CDR3. Fields, in order: D gene, clone size, J gene, V gene, CDR3 protein, CDR3 DNA. The D gene is left open where the match is weak. Expanded clones get a size class; other rows say once, few or many, or leave the size out.

D gene: .; clone size: many; J gene: TRBJ2-6; V gene: TRBV15; CDR3 protein: CATSISVAGANVLTF; CDR3 DNA: TGTGCCACCAGCATATCGGTTGCCGGGGCCAACGTCCTGACTTTC
D gene: TRBD2; clone size: .; J gene: TRBJ2-7; V gene: TRBV10-3; CDR3 protein: CASLEGLAGSYEQYF; CDR3 DNA: TGTGCCAGCCTCGAGGGACTAGCGGGTTCCTACGAGCAGTACTTC
D gene: TRBD1; clone size: few; J gene: TRBJ2-7; V gene: TRBV10-1; CDR3 protein: CASSAGQGATYEQYF; CDR3 DNA: TGCGCCAGCAGTGCGGGACAGGGGGCTACCTACGAGCAGTACTTC
D gene: TRBD2; clone size: .; J gene: TRBJ2-3; V gene: TRBV2; CDR3 protein: CASSEPTGLRGTDTQYF; CDR3 DNA: TGTGCCAGCAGTGAACCTACGGGACTAAGGGGCACAGATACGCAGTATTTT
D gene: .; clone size: once; J gene: TRBJ1-1; V gene: TRBV25-1; CDR3 protein: CASSKQGSDRAFF; CDR3 DNA: TGTGCCAGCAGTAAACAGGGATCCGATCGAGCTTTCTTT
D gene: .; clone size: many; J gene: TRBJ1-1; V gene: TRBV20-1; CDR3 protein: CSARGYSQEAFF; CDR3 DNA: TGCAGTGCTAGAGGATATAGCCAAGAAGCTTTCTTT
D gene: .; clone size: few; J gene: TRBJ2-5; V gene: TRBV20-1; CDR3 protein: CSAREVGIHQETQYF; CDR3 DNA: TGCAGTGCTAGAGAAGTCGGGATTCACCAAGAGACCCAGTACTTC
D gene: .; clone size: .; J gene: TRBJ1-2; V gene: TRBV24-1; CDR3 protein: CATSDRRQYGYTF; CDR3 DNA: TGTGCCACCAGTGATCGCCGACAATACGGCTACACCTTC
D gene: .; clone size: .; J gene: TRBJ1-2; V gene: TRBV29-1; CDR3 protein: CSVEEATGGYGYTF; CDR3 DNA: TGCAGCGTTGAAGAAGCGACAGGCGGCTATGGCTACACCTTC
D gene: TRBD1; clone size: .; J gene: TRBJ1-2; V gene: TRBV25-1; CDR3 protein: CASSMATGDYGYTF; CDR3 DNA: TGTGCCAGCAGCATGGCGACAGGGGACTATGGCTACACCTTC
D gene: TRBD1; clone size: .; J gene: TRBJ1-1; V gene: TRBV19; CDR3 protein: CASSWGQGSGTEAFF; CDR3 DNA: TGTGCCAGTAGTTGGGGACAGGGGTCGGGCACTGAGGCTTTCTTT
D gene: TRBD2; clone size: .; J gene: TRBJ2-7; V gene: TRBV5-1; CDR3 protein: CASSFIAGGPTYEQYF; CDR3 DNA: TGCGCCAGCAGCTTCATAGCGGGAGGGCCAACCTACGAGCAGTACTTC
D gene: .; clone size: .; J gene: TRBJ2-5; V gene: TRBV10-3; CDR3 protein: CAISARGQETQYF; CDR3 DNA: TGTGCCATCAGTGCCCGGGGCCAAGAGACCCAGTACTTC
D gene: .; clone size: many; J gene: TRBJ2-5; V gene: TRBV29-1; CDR3 protein: CSANGGDGRETQYF; CDR3 DNA: TGCAGCGCGAACGGCGGGGATGGTAGGGAGACCCAGTACTTC
D gene: .; clone size: once; J gene: TRBJ2-3; V gene: TRBV29-1; CDR3 protein: CSGTLGTDTQYF; CDR3 DNA: TGCAGCGGGACCCTTGGAACAGATACGCAGTATTTT
D gene: .; clone size: .; J gene: TRBJ1-2; V gene: TRBV12-3/TRBV12-4; CDR3 protein: CASSLGGPTRGGYTF; CDR3 DNA: TGTGCCAGCAGTTTAGGGGGCCCCACCCGAGGTGGCTACACCTTC
D gene: TRBD1; clone size: few; J gene: TRBJ1-6; V gene: TRBV12-3/TRBV12-4; CDR3 protein: CASRVDRVGHSPLHF; CDR3 DNA: TGTGCCAGCAGGGTAGACAGGGTAGGGCATTCACCCCTCCACTTT
D gene: TRBD1; clone size: .; J gene: TRBJ2-7; V gene: TRBV9; CDR3 protein: CASSRRQGAADEQYF; CDR3 DNA: TGTGCCAGCAGCCGGAGACAGGGGGCTGCGGACGAGCAGTACTTC
D gene: .; clone size: few; J gene: TRBJ2-2; V gene: TRBV25-1; CDR3 protein: CASTERTRAGELFF; CDR3 DNA: TGTGCCAGCACCGAACGGACCCGCGCCGGGGAGCTGTTTTTT
D gene: TRBD1; clone size: .; J gene: TRBJ1-2; V gene: TRBV29-1; CDR3 protein: CSVLGQGHGYTF; CDR3 DNA: TGCAGCGTGCTGGGACAGGGGCACGGCTACACCTTC
D gene: TRBD1; clone size: .; J gene: TRBJ1-3; V gene: TRBV7-2; CDR3 protein: CASSADGTVSGNTIYF; CDR3 DNA: TGTGCCAGCAGCGCTGACGGGACAGTTTCTGGAAACACCATATATTTT
D gene: .; clone size: few; J gene: TRBJ1-2; V gene: TRBV12-3/TRBV12-4; CDR3 protein: CASSPSSDTTLYTF; CDR3 DNA: TGTGCCAGCAGTCCCTCCTCGGACACAACCCTGTACACCTTC
D gene: TRBD2; clone size: .; J gene: TRBJ2-2; V gene: TRBV5-5; CDR3 protein: CASRLGLAGNTGELFF; CDR3 DNA: TGTGCCAGCCGCTTAGGACTAGCGGGGAACACCGGGGAGCTGTTTTTT
D gene: .; clone size: .; J gene: TRBJ2-5; V gene: TRBV20-1; CDR3 protein: CSARDGARETQYF; CDR3 DNA: TGCAGTGCTAGAGATGGAGCGAGGGAGACCCAGTACTTC
D gene: .; clone size: .; J gene: TRBJ1-1; V gene: TRBV29-1; CDR3 protein: CSSDAAGATGAFF; CDR3 DNA: TGCAGCAGTGATGCGGCAGGCGCAACTGGAGCTTTCTTT
D gene: .; clone size: once; J gene: TRBJ1-4; V gene: TRBV7-3; CDR3 protein: CASTLTGTNEKLFF; CDR3 DNA: TGTGCCAGCACCCTCACAGGGACTAATGAAAAACTGTTTTTT
D gene: TRBD1; clone size: .; J gene: TRBJ1-5; V gene: TRBV24-1; CDR3 protein: CATSDPGTADNQPQHF; CDR3 DNA: TGTGCCACCAGTGACCCAGGGACAGCTGACAATCAGCCCCAGCATTTT
D gene: .; clone size: few; J gene: TRBJ2-7; V gene: TRBV20-1; CDR3 protein: CSARLGVHEQYF; CDR3 DNA: TGCAGTGCTAGACTGGGTGTCCACGAGCAGTACTTC
D gene: .; clone size: .; J gene: TRBJ1-2; V gene: TRBV5-6; CDR3 protein: CASSLGSPEYGYTF; CDR3 DNA: TGTGCCAGCAGCTTGGGCAGTCCGGAGTATGGCTACACCTTC
D gene: TRBD1; clone size: .; J gene: TRBJ1-6; V gene: TRBV7-9; CDR3 protein: CASNRGDRGGSPLHF; CDR3 DNA: TGTGCCAGCAACAGAGGAGACAGGGGGGGTTCACCCCTCCACTTT
D gene: .; clone size: many; J gene: TRBJ1-1; V gene: TRBV9; CDR3 protein: CASGDGGTEAFF; CDR3 DNA: TGTGCCAGCGGGGATGGGGGCACTGAAGCTTTCTTT
D gene: .; clone size: .; J gene: TRBJ1-1; V gene: TRBV7-3; CDR3 protein: CASSLAGRFEAFF; CDR3 DNA: TGTGCCAGCAGCCTCGCGGGACGTTTTGAAGCTTTCTTT
D gene: .; clone size: .; J gene: TRBJ1-1; V gene: TRBV20-1; CDR3 protein: CSARAPPGALGTEAFF; CDR3 DNA: TGCAGTGCTAGAGCTCCCCCAGGGGCTTTGGGGACTGAAGCTTTCTTT
D gene: .; clone size: few; J gene: TRBJ2-7; V gene: TRBV20-1; CDR3 protein: CSARDLLGNEQYF; CDR3 DNA: TGCAGTGCTAGAGATCTATTAGGGAACGAGCAGTACTTC
D gene: TRBD1; clone size: few; J gene: TRBJ2-2; V gene: TRBV20-1; CDR3 protein: CSGWTGNTGELFF; CDR3 DNA: TGCAGCGGGTGGACAGGGAACACCGGGGAGCTGTTTTTT
D gene: TRBD1; clone size: .; J gene: TRBJ2-5; V gene: TRBV2; CDR3 protein: CASSPEDRGGETQYF; CDR3 DNA: TGTGCCAGCAGTCCGGAGGACAGGGGAGGAGAGACCCAGTACTTC
D gene: .; clone size: few; J gene: TRBJ2-7; V gene: TRBV5-8; CDR3 protein: CASSLSMAEQYF; CDR3 DNA: TGTGCCAGCAGCTTGTCAATGGCCGAGCAGTACTTC
D gene: .; clone size: once; J gene: TRBJ2-7; V gene: TRBV29-1; CDR3 protein: CSVDHPQGARGGTYEQYF; CDR3 DNA: TGCAGCGTTGATCACCCCCAGGGGGCGCGCGGGGGTACCTACGAGCAGTACTTC
D gene: .; clone size: .; J gene: TRBJ1-4; V gene: TRBV6-6; CDR3 protein: CASSYGQSGGKLFF; CDR3 DNA: TGTGCCAGCAGTTACGGCCAATCAGGCGGAAAACTGTTTTTT
D gene: TRBD1; clone size: .; J gene: TRBJ2-3; V gene: TRBV29-1; CDR3 protein: CSAVQGSVADTQYF; CDR3 DNA: TGCAGCGCAGTACAGGGGTCGGTCGCGGATACGCAGTATTTT
D gene: .; clone size: many; J gene: TRBJ2-6; V gene: TRBV5-8; CDR3 protein: CASSPSLSGANVLTF; CDR3 DNA: TGTGCCAGCAGCCCGTCCCTCTCTGGGGCCAACGTCCTGACTTTC
D gene: TRBD1; clone size: .; J gene: TRBJ2-7; V gene: TRBV7-9; CDR3 protein: CGSSPGTGWGEQYF; CDR3 DNA: TGTGGCAGCAGCCCAGGGACAGGGTGGGGCGAGCAGTACTTC
D gene: .; clone size: many; J gene: TRBJ1-3; V gene: TRBV7-9; CDR3 protein: CASRADTIYF; CDR3 DNA: TGTGCCAGCAGGGCGGACACCATATATTTT
D gene: TRBD1; clone size: many; J gene: TRBJ2-7; V gene: TRBV10-3; CDR3 protein: CAISGDRGSSEQYF; CDR3 DNA: TGTGCCATCAGTGGGGACAGGGGGTCGAGCGAGCAGTACTTC
D gene: TRBD1; clone size: many; J gene: TRBJ2-5; V gene: TRBV29-1; CDR3 protein: CSVAWTGGETQYF; CDR3 DNA: TGCAGCGTTGCCTGGACAGGGGGGGAGACCCAGTACTTC
D gene: TRBD1; clone size: many; J gene: TRBJ1-5; V gene: TRBV24-1; CDR3 protein: CASSPRTGPSNQPQHF; CDR3 DNA: TGTGCCAGCAGTCCGAGGACAGGGCCAAGCAATCAGCCCCAGCATTTT
D gene: TRBD1; clone size: .; J gene: TRBJ1-6; V gene: TRBV7-9; CDR3 protein: CASSLSRTGGTYSPLHF; CDR3 DNA: TGTGCCAGCAGCCTAAGTAGGACAGGGGGGACCTATTCACCCCTCCACTTT